Presented here are 22 T cell receptor beta chains from one specimen sequenced in a study of monozygotic twins with inflammatory bowel disease. Each CDR3 protein gets one entry in TCRdb, which reprocessed the 5' RACE reads and gives no DNA. The sample is made up of approximately 330,000 distinct CDR3 sequences, and the top ten hold roughly 2% of it. Sequencing was performed on blood. All receptors come from a human donor with ulcerative colitis or Crohn's disease, or a healthy co-twin of an affected twin (not recorded which).

The chain employs TRBV7-8 and TRBJ2-6; the D call from TCRdb, TRBD1, cannot be confirmed without DNA. The CDR3 has 20 residues. CDR1 is SGHVS and CDR2 is FQNEAQ in the germline V gene. CDR3 region: CASSLGTGRGRSSGANVLTF.

The chain employs TRBV7-9 and TRBJ2-3. The CDR3 spans 13 residues. CDR1 and CDR2 (germline): SEHNR, FQNEAQ (reference sequence). The CDR3 sequence: CASSLLDGSTQYF.

The chain joins TRBV5-1 to TRBJ2-1; TCRdb's D call, TRBD2, is unchecked because there is no DNA. The CDR3 has 16 amino acids. Germline lookup yields CDR1 SGHRS and CDR2 YFSETQ. The CDR3: CASSLGGTSGVHEQFF.

The J gene is TRBJ1-4, the V gene TRBV29-1; the TRBD1 assignment by TCRdb is unverifiable without DNA. The CDR3 length is 14 residues. Germline-derived CDR1 and CDR2 are SQVTM and ANQGSEA. The CDR3 region is CSVEKTGRYEKLFF.

The chain combines TRBV27 with TRBJ2-7; TCRdb designates TRBD2, a call that cannot be tested without DNA. Germline V gene lookup returns CDR1 MNHEY and CDR2 SMNVEV (reference sequence). This CDR3 comprises 18 residues. CDR3 residues: CASSLSAGGSLSIYEQYF.

The chain recombines TRBV27 with TRBJ2-7. Germline V CDR1 and CDR2: MNHEY, SMNVEV (reference sequence). This CDR3 is 14 amino acids long. The CDR3 region is CASSRIGSTYEQYF.

V gene TRBV20-1 combines with J gene TRBJ1-3; TCRdb lists TRBD1, though no DNA is available to test this call. Germline CDR1 reads DFQATT; CDR2 reads SNEGSKA (reference sequence). The CDR3 loop spans 13 amino acids. CDR3 sequence: CSAPDPPGNTIYF.

The rearrangement uses TRBV5-1 and TRBJ1-1; TCRdb names TRBD1, which stays unverified in the absence of DNA. In germline, CDR1 is SGHRS, CDR2 YFSETQ. This CDR3 region has 14 residues. The CDR3 loop is CASSTRERGTEAFF.

The V gene is TRBV4-1, the J gene TRBJ2-2. Germline CDR1 is MGHRA and CDR2 is YSYEKL. There are 16 residues in the CDR3. Here the CDR3 reads CASSQAGTGNAGELFF.

CDR3 loop: CASSSLVLAGGPGELFF. This sequence joins TRBV7-2 and TRBJ2-2; TCRdb picks TRBD2, but there is no DNA to check that call. CDR3 length equals 17 residues. CDR1 SGHTA and CDR2 FQGNSA come from the germline V gene.

The genes are TRBV20-1 and TRBJ2-3; the TCRdb call, TRBD2, lacks DNA for checking. Germline-derived CDR1 and CDR2 are DFQATT and SNEGSKA (reference sequence). This CDR3 has 17 amino acids. CDR3 in amino acids: CSARLSRTSGSTDTQYF.

The rearrangement links TRBV29-1 to TRBJ2-7; TCRdb selects TRBD1, and the lack of DNA leaves this call unchecked. The CDR3 sequence is 12 residues long. CDR1 and CDR2 (germline): SQVTM, ANQGSEA. CDR3 amino acids: CSVLGTYNEQYF.

The rearrangement uses TRBV6-1 and TRBJ2-7; TCRdb's D call of TRBD1 is untestable without DNA. This CDR3 is built from 13 residues. Germline CDR1 and CDR2: MNHNS and SASEGT. The CDR3 sequence: CASSVETGVEQYF.

The chain has TRBV4-3 and TRBJ2-3; there is no DNA to check the TCRdb D call of TRBD2. CDR3 length: 18 residues. The V gene's germline CDR1 is LGHNA and CDR2 YSLEER. The CDR3 protein is CASSPYGGTSGSTDTQYF.

The chain recombines TRBV20-1 with TRBJ1-4; TCRdb names TRBD1, which stays unverified in the absence of DNA. Germline CDR1 reads DFQATT; CDR2 reads SNEGSKA (reference sequence). The CDR3 sequence is 14 residues long. The CDR3 here is CSARTTGLGEKLFF.

This sequence joins TRBV7-2 and TRBJ1-4. Germline CDR1 and CDR2: SGHTA and FQGNSA. CDR3 length: 16 residues. CDR3 sequence: CASSLALGATNEKLFF.

The chain carries TRBV9 and TRBJ2-3; TCRdb's D gene call, TRBD1, goes unchecked for lack of DNA. This CDR3 has 17 amino acids. The germline CDR1 and CDR2 sequences are SGDLS and YYNGEE. The CDR3 spells CASSVAPPGTGEDTQYF.

The chain uses TRBV20-1 and TRBJ2-1; no DNA is available, so the TRBD2 call from TCRdb remains unchecked. CDR1 is DFQATT and CDR2 is SNEGSKA in the germline V gene (reference sequence). The CDR3 runs 13 residues. The chain's CDR3 is CSARALSYNEQFF.

The chain combines TRBV28 with TRBJ2-7; the TRBD1 assignment by TCRdb is unverifiable without DNA. The CDR3 covers 20 residues. Germline V gene data show CDR1 as MDHEN and CDR2 as SYDVKM. The CDR3 sequence is CASSILYSGQGAPTSYEQYF.

This rearrangement joins TRBV5-1 to TRBJ1-1. Germline V lookup: CDR1 SGHRS, CDR2 YFSETQ. This CDR3 has 13 amino acids. The CDR3 spells CASSLGPDTEAFF.

The chain uses TRBV28 and TRBJ2-3; TCRdb indicates TRBD1, and absent DNA this call remains unverified. The CDR3 is made up of 16 amino acids. Germline values: CDR1 MDHEN, CDR2 SYDVKM. The CDR3 loop reads CASTPLLGQGADTQYF.

This chain uses TRBV14 with TRBJ2-1; TCRdb names TRBD1, which stays unverified in the absence of DNA. The CDR3 spans 16 residues. CDR1 and CDR2 from the germline V gene are SGHDN and FVKESK. The CDR3 spells CASSQGGTGSYNEQFF.